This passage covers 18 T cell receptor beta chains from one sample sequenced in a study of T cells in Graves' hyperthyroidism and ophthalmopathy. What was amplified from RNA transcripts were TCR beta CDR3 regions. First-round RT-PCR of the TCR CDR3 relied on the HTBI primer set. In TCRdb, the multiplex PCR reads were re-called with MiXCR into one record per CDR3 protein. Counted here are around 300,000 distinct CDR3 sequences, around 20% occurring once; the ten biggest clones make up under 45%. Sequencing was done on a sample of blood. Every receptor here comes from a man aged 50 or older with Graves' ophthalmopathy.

CDR3 DNA sequence: TGTGCCAGCAGTGACAGGGGGCTAAAGGATCAGCCCCAGCATTTT. This gives the protein CASSDRGLKDQPQHF. J is TRBJ1-5 and V is TRBV6-4, with TRBD1 identical over 7 bases. Per germline, CDR1 MRHNA and CDR2 SNTAGT. CDR3 length: 15 residues. Germline trimming cut 2 bases from V and 5 bases from J; bases unmatched to any gene: 6.

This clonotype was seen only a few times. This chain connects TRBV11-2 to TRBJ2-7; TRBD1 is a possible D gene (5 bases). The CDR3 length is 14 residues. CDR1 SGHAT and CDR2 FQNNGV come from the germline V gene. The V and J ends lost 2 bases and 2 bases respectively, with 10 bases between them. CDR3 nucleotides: TGTGCCAGCAGCTTATATCGACAGACCTACGAGCAGTACTTC. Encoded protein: CASSLYRQTYEQYF.

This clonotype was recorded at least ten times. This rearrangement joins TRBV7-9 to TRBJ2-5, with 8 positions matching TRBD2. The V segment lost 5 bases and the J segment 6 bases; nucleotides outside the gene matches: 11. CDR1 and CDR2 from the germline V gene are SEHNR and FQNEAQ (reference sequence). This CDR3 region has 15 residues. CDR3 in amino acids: CASSPTHTSGQTQYF. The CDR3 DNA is TGTGCCAGCAGCCCAACCCATACTAGCGGTCAGACCCAGTACTTC.

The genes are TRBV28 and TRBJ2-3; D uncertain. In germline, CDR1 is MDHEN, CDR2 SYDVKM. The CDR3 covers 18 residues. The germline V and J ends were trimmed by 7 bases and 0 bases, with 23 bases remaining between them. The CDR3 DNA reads TGTGCCAGCACCCAAAGGTTTGATCGACTGGCTAGCACAGATACGCAGTATTTT. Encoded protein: CASTQRFDRLASTDTQYF.

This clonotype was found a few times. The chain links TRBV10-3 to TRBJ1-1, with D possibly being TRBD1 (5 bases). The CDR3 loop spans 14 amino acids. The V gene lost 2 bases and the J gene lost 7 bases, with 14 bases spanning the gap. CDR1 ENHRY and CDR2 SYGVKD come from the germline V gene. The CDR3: CAISEPRTGDEAFF. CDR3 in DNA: TGTGCCATCAGTGAGCCCCGGACGGGGGATGAAGCTTTCTTT.

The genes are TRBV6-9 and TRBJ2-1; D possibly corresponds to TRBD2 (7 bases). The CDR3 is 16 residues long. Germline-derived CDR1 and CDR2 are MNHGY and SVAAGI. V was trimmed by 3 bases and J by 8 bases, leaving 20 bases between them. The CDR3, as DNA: TGTGCCAGCAGTTACCTCGGGGGAGGGCCAGGGGATGAGCAGTTCTTC. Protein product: CASSYLGGGPGDEQFF.

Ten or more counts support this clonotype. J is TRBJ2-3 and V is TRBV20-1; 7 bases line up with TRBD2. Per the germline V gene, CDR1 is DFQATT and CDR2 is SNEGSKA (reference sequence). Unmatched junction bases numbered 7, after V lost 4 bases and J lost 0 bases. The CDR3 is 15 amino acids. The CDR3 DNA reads TGCAGTGCTATAAGGACTAGGCCTAGCACAGATACGCAGTATTTT. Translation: CSAIRTRPSTDTQYF.

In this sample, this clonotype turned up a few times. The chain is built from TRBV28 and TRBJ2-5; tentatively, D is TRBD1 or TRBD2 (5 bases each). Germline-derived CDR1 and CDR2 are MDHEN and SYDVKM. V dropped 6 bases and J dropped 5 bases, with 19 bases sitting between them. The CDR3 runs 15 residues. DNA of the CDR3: TGTGCCAGCAGCCACCCGGGACGTCTTGTGGAGACCCAGTACTTC. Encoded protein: CASSHPGRLVETQYF. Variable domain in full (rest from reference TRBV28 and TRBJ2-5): DVKVTQSSRYLVKRTGEKVFLECVQDMDHENMFWYRQDPGLGLRLIYFSYDVKMKEKGDIPEGYSVSREKKERFSLILESASTNQTSMYLCASSHPGRLVETQYFGPGTRLLVL.

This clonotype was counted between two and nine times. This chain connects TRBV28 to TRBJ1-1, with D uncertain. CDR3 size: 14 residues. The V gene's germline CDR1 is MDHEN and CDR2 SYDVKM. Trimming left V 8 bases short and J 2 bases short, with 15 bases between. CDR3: CASRLIQSNTEAFF. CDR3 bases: TGTGCCAGCCGCCTAATACAAAGCAACACTGAAGCTTTCTTT.

The CDR3 reads CASSPLHEILYEQYF. For the CDR3, the DNA is TGTGCCAGCAGTCCCCTACACGAGATACTATACGAGCAGTACTTC. The chain recombines TRBV28 with TRBJ2-7, with D uncertain. The ends were cut back, 5 bases at V and 4 bases at J, with 18 bases in the middle. Germline V gene data show CDR1 as MDHEN and CDR2 as SYDVKM. CDR3 length equals 15 residues. The full variable domain, in which reference TRBV28 and TRBJ2-7 provide the parts outside the CDR3, is DVKVTQSSRYLVKRTGEKVFLECVQDMDHENMFWYRQDPGLGLRLIYFSYDVKMKEKGDIPEGYSVSREKKERFSLILESASTNQTSMYLCASSPLHEILYEQYFGPGTRLTVT.

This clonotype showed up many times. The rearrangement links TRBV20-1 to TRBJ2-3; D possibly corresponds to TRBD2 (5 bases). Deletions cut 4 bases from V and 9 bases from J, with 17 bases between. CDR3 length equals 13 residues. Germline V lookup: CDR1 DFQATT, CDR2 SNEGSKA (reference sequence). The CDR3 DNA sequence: TGCAGTGCTATTAGCGAGAGTAAGGCCACGCAGTATTTT. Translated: CSAISESKATQYF.

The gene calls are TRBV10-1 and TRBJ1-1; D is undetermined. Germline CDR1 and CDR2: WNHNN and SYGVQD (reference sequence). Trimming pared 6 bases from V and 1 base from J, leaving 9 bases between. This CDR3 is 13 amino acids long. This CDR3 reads CASREAENTEAFF. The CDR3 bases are TGCGCCAGCAGGGAGGCGGAGAACACTGAAGCTTTCTTT.

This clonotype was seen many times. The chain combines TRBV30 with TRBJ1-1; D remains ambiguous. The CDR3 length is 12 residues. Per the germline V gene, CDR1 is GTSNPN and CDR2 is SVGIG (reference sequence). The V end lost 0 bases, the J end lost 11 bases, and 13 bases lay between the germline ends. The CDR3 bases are TGTGCCTGGAGTGTTTGGGGTCTCGGGGCTTTCTTT. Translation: CAWSVWGLGAFF.

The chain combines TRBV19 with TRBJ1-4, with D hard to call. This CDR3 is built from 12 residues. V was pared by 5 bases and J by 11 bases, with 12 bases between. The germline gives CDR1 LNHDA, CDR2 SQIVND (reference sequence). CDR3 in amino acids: CASSFPSGKLFF. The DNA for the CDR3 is TGTGCCAGTAGTTTCCCCTCGGGGAAACTGTTTTTT.

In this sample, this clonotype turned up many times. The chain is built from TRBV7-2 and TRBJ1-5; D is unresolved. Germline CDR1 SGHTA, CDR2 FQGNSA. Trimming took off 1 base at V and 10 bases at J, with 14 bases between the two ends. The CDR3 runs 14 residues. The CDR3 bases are TGTGCCAGCAGCTTAGATTTTTCAGGTCGCCCCCAGCATTTT. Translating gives CASSLDFSGRPQHF.

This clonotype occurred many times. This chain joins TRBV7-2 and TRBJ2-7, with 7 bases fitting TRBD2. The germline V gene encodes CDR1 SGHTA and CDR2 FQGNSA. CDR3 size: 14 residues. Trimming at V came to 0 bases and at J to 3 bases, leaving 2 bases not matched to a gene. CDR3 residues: CASSLAASGYEQYF. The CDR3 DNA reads TGTGCCAGCAGCTTAGCTGCTAGCGGCTACGAGCAGTACTTC.

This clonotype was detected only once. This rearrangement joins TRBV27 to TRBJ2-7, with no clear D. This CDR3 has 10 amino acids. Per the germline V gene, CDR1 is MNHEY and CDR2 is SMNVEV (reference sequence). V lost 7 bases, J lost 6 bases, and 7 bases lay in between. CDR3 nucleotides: TGTGCCAGCACCCCCAGCGAGCAGTACTTC. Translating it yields CASTPSEQYF.

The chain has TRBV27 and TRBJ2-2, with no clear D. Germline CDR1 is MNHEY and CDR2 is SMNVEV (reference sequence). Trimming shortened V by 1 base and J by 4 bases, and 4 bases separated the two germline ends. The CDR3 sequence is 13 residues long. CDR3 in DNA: TGTGCCAGCAGTTTATTCGGCACCGGGGAGCTGTTTTTT. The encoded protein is CASSLFGTGELFF.